The TCR beta chain described here comes from a study of control samples from healthy donors and cancer patients. The CDR3 has 14 amino acids. Repertoires were generated with immunoSEQ multiplex PCR, while TCRdb's copy carries only in-frame clones and drops some. The sample records 75,000 to 100,000 clones, around 88% being singletons. The sequenced sample was blood. The source of this sequence is a man aged 30 to 39 in good health. V gene TRBV21-1 combines with J gene TRBJ2-7; TRBD1, the table's D call, lacks a check against the DNA. TRBV21-1 is flagged as a pseudogene. This CDR3 reads CASFPGQRYYEQYF. As DNA, the CDR3 is TGTGCCAGCTTTCCGGGACAGAGATACTACGAGCAGTACTTC.